A selection of T cell receptor beta chains follows, all from one sample in a study of T cells in Graves' hyperthyroidism and ophthalmopathy. One entry per CDR3 protein, called by TCRdb with MiXCR from the multiplex PCR reads. Seen here are approximately 590,000 distinct CDR3 sequences, less than 20% observed once, and the top ten hold about 7%. The sequencing sample was made of blood. These receptors all come from a young woman with Graves' hyperthyroidism. Each CDR3 is given without its conserved first and last residue.

TRBV9 | ASNPTGSTDTQY
TRBV24-1 | ATSGSTGELF
TRBV7-2 | ASSPLGGYNEQF
TRBV2 | ASRGSEQF
TRBV2 | ASSEAYSQPQH
TRBV7-9 | ASSFSTGKYNEQF
TRBV5-5 | ASSLNWFQPQH
TRBV7-9 | ASSLGTADGELF
TRBV4-1 | ASSLKMSGTTDTQY
TRBV6-1 | ASSYTSGRAGEQY
TRBV25-1 | ASSGGLAEQF
TRBV7-6 | ASSSPGTSGSPTDTQY
TRBV12-3/TRBV12-4 | ASNPEGRDKRNEQF
TRBV12-3/TRBV12-4 | ASSSGKTGYGYT
TRBV30 | AWGLAGWDEQF
TRBV28 | ASSHQGYSEKLF
TRBV6-2/TRBV6-3 | ASSRLAGSFNEQF
TRBV9 | ASTLDPGAETQY
TRBV12-3/TRBV12-4 | ASSPPLTYNEQF
TRBV6-6 | ASSYSGLAGVGTDTQY
TRBV11-1 | ASSLPPTEKLF
TRBV3-1 | ASSRTSLLNEQF
TRBV28 | ASSSPWGLGYEQY
TRBV12-3/TRBV12-4 | ASSPRVDGTEAF
TRBV7-9 | ASSIQWGRGDYEQY
TRBV12-3/TRBV12-4 | ASSIRQGSYEQY
TRBV5-8 | ASSFTGIMNTEAF
TRBV30 | AWSRPGLAVAKNIQY
TRBV24-1 | ATFEGTSRSYEQY
TRBV29-1 | SVVSGTSGTWDNEQF
TRBV10-2 | ASRHSLRLAGDWSTDTQY
TRBV6-2/TRBV6-3 | ASSRSEREGFNEQF